Listed below are T cell receptor beta chains from one sample, sequenced in a study of CD8 T cells in Susac syndrome. From the immunoSEQ multiplex PCR reads, TCRdb called clonotypes with MiXCR, one entry per CDR3 protein. The table shows hundreds of thousands of distinct CDR3 sequences, with 92% occurring only once. The source material was CD8+ T cells from PBMCs. These receptors were taken from a human donor with multiple sclerosis. Both conserved end residues are part of each CDR3. The D gene is left open where the match is weak. Some rows have no size entry. The others give once, few or many, or a class for an expanded clone.

d_gene	v_gene	len	abundance	j_gene	CDR3aa	CDR3nt
NA	TRBV9	15	NA	TRBJ2-5	CASSVGVSLVETQYF	TGTGCCAGCAGCGTAGGGGTTAGCTTAGTAGAGACCCAGTACTTC
NA	TRBV7-9	12	NA	TRBJ2-7	CASSGTGGEQYF	TGTGCCAGCAGCGGGACTGGGGGTGAGCAGTACTTC
NA	TRBV14	12	NA	TRBJ1-5	CASSPSYGPQHF	TGTGCCAGCAGCCCCTCATATGGGCCCCAGCATTTT
NA	TRBV11-2	21	once	TRBJ2-6	CASSFPTTGQNYGPGANVLTF	TGTGCCAGCAGCTTCCCGACAACTGGACAGAACTACGGACCTGGGGCCAACGTCCTGACTTTC
NA	TRBV7-8	13	once	TRBJ2-5	CASRIWGEETQYF	TGTGCCAGCAGGATTTGGGGTGAGGAGACCCAGTACTTC
NA	TRBV12-3/TRBV12-4	14	NA	TRBJ2-2	CASSLTDNTGELFF	TGTGCCAGCAGTTTAACGGACAACACCGGGGAGCTGTTTTTT
TRBD1	TRBV5-1	17	NA	TRBJ2-2	CASSLTRTGENTGELFF	TGCGCCAGCAGCTTGACCAGGACAGGGGAGAACACCGGGGAGCTGTTTTTT
TRBD2	TRBV12-3/TRBV12-4	19	NA	TRBJ2-3	CASTNLLGRAARGSDTQYF	TGTGCCAGCACCAACCTCCTGGGGAGGGCCGCCCGAGGGTCAGATACGCAGTATTTT
NA	TRBV7-9	14	NA	TRBJ2-2	CASSLELNTGELFF	TGTGCCAGCAGCTTAGAGCTTAACACCGGGGAGCTGTTTTTT
NA	TRBV27	15	NA	TRBJ1-1	CASSLAASSFVEAFF	TGTGCCAGCAGTTTAGCCGCGTCCAGTTTCGTGGAAGCTTTCTTT
TRBD2	TRBV27	13	few	TRBJ2-5	CASSRGGGETQYF	TGTGCCAGCAGTCGGGGGGGAGGAGAGACCCAGTACTTC
NA	TRBV4-2	16	NA	TRBJ2-3	CASSQEKSVGTDTQYF	TGTGCCAGCAGCCAAGAGAAGTCTGTGGGCACAGATACGCAGTATTTT
TRBD1	TRBV7-9	17	NA	TRBJ2-5	CASSAPDGTGDQETQYF	TGTGCCAGCAGCGCCCCCGACGGGACAGGGGACCAAGAGACCCAGTACTTC
NA	TRBV7-9	14	NA	TRBJ1-1	CASSLNQQPTEAFF	TGTGCCAGCAGCCTGAACCAACAGCCCACAGAAGCTTTCTTT
TRBD1	TRBV13	14	NA	TRBJ2-5	CASSGYRGGETQYF	TGTGCCAGCAGCGGGTACAGGGGCGGGGAGACCCAGTACTTC
TRBD2	TRBV4-1	18	NA	TRBJ2-1	CASSQVPLTSGYYNEQFF	TGCGCCAGCAGCCAAGTCCCGCTGACTAGCGGGTACTACAATGAGCAGTTCTTC
NA	TRBV7-9	14	NA	TRBJ2-7	CASSLAGHSYEQYF	TGTGCCAGCAGCTTAGCGGGACACTCCTACGAGCAGTACTTC
NA	TRBV29-1	13	NA	TRBJ1-1	CSAGEGVNTEAFF	TGCAGCGCGGGGGAGGGCGTGAACACTGAAGCTTTCTTT
NA	TRBV30	12	NA	TRBJ2-1	CAWSVVHNEQFF	TGTGCCTGGAGTGTAGTTCACAATGAGCAGTTCTTC
NA	TRBV7-9	13	NA	TRBJ1-2	CASTGESGYGYTF	TGTGCCAGCACAGGGGAGTCGGGCTATGGCTACACCTTC
TRBD1	TRBV4-2	18	NA	TRBJ2-5	CASSQALLGQGKLGTQYF	TGTGCCAGCAGCCAAGCGCTCCTGGGACAGGGGAAGTTAGGGACCCAGTACTTC
NA	TRBV27	13	NA	TRBJ1-1	CATSFGANTEAFF	TGTGCCACCAGTTTTGGGGCTAACACTGAAGCTTTCTTT
NA	TRBV4-1	14	NA	TRBJ1-1	CASSQDIRNTEAFF	TGCGCCAGCAGCCAAGATATTAGGAACACTGAAGCTTTCTTT
NA	TRBV10-3	14	NA	TRBJ2-1	CAISVSGLYNEQFF	TGTGCCATCAGTGTATCGGGCCTTTACAATGAGCAGTTCTTC
NA	TRBV5-4	13	NA	TRBJ2-1	CASRPAQGHEQFF	TGTGCCAGCAGACCTGCCCAGGGGCATGAGCAGTTCTTC
NA	TRBV13	14	NA	TRBJ1-1	CASSSNLNRTEAFF	TGTGCCAGCAGCTCAAACCTTAATAGAACTGAAGCTTTCTTT